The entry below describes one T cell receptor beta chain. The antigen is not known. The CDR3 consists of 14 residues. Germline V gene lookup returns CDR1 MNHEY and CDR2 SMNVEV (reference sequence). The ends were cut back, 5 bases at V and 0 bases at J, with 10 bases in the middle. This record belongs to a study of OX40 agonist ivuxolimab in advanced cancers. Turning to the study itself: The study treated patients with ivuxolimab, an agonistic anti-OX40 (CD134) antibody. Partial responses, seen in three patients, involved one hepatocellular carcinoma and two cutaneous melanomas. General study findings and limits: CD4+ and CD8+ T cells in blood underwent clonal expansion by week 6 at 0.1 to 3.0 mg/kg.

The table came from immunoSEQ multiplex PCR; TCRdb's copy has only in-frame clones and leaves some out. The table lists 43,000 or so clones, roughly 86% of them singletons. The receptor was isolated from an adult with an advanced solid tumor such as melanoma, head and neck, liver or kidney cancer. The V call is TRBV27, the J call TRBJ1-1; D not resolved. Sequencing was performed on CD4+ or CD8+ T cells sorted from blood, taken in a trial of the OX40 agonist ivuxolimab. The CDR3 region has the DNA TGTGCCAGCAGTCCCTCGCGTTTGAACACTGAAGCTTTCTTT. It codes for CASSPSRLNTEAFF.